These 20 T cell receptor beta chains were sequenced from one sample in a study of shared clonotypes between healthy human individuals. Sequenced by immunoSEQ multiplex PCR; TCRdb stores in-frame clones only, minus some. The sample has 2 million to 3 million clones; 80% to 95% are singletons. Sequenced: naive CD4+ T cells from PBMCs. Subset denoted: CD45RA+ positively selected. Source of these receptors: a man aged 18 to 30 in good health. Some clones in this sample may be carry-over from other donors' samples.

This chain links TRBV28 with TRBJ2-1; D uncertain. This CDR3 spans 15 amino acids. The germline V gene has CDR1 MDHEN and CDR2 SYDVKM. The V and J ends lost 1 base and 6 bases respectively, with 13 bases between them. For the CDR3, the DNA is TGTGCCAGCAGTTTATTCACAAACCTTCCCAATGAGCAGTTCTTC. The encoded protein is CASSLFTNLPNEQFF.

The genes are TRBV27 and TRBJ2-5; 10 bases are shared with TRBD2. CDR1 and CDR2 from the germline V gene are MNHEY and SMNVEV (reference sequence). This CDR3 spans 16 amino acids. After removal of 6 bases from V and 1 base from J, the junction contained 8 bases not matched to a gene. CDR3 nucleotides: TGTGCCAGCAGAGAGGGTAGCGGGAGGACCCAAGAGACCCAGTACTTC. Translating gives CASREGSGRTQETQYF.

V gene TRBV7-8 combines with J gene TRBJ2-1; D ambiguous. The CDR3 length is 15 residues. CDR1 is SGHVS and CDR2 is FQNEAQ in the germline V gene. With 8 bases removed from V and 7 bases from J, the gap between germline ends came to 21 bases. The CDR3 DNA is TGTGCCAGCTCCCAATACAGACGCCCGGGTAATGAGCAGTTCTTC. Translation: CASSQYRRPGNEQFF. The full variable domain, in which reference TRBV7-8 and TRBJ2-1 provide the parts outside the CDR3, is GAGVSQSPRYKVAKRGQDVALRCDPISGHVSLFWYQQALGQGPEFLTYFQNEAQLDKSGLPSDRFFAERPEGSVSTLKIQRTQQEDSAVYLCASSQYRRPGNEQFFGPGTRLTVL.

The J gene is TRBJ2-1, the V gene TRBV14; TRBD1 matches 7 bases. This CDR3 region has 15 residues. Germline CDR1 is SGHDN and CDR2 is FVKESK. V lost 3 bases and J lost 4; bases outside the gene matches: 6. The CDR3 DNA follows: TGTGCCAGCAGCCAGGGACAGCTTTCGTACAATGAGCAGTTCTTC. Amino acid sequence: CASSQGQLSYNEQFF.

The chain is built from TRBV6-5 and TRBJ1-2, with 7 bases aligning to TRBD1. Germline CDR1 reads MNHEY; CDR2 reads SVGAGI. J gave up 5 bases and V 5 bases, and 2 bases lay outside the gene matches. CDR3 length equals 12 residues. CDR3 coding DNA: TGTGCCAGCAGTGAGACAGGGTATGGCTACACCTTC. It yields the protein CASSETGYGYTF.

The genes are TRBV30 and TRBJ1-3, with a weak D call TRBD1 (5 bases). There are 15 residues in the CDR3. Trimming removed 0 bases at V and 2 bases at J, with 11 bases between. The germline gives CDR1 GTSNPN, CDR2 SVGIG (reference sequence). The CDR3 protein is CAWSVPGGTGNTIYF. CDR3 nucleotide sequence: TGTGCCTGGAGTGTACCGGGGGGGACTGGAAACACCATATATTTT.

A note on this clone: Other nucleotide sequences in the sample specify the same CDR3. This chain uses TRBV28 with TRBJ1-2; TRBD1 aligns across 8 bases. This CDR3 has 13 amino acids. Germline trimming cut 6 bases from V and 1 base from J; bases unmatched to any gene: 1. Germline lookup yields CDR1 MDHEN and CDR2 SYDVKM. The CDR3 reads CASRDRDNYGYTF. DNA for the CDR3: TGTGCCAGCAGGGACAGGGATAACTATGGCTACACCTTC.

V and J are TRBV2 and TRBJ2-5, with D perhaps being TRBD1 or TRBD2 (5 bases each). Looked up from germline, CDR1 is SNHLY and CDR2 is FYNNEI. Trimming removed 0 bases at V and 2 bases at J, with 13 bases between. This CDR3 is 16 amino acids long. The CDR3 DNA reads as TGTGCCAGCAGTGAAGCGAGGGGCGGTCGGCAAGAGACCCAGTACTTC. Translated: CASSEARGGRQETQYF.

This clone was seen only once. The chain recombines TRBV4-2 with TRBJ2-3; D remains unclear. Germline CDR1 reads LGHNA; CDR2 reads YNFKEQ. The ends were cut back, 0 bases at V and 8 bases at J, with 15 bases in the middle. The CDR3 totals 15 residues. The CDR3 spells CASSQDFRQSGTQYF. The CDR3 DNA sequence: TGTGCCAGCAGCCAAGACTTCCGTCAATCGGGTACGCAGTATTTT.

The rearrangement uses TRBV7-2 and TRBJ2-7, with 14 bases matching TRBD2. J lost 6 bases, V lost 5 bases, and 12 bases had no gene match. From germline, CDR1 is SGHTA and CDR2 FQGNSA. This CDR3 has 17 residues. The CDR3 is CASSRTSGRPGGGEQYF. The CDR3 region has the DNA TGTGCCAGCAGCAGGACTAGCGGGAGGCCTGGGGGGGGCGAGCAGTACTTC.

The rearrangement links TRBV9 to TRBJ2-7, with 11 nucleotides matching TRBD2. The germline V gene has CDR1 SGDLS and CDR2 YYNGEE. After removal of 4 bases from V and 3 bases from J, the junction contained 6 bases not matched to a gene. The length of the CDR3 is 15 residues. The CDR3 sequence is CASSFTGLAGYEQYF. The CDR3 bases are TGTGCCAGCAGCTTTACAGGACTAGCGGGCTACGAGCAGTACTTC.

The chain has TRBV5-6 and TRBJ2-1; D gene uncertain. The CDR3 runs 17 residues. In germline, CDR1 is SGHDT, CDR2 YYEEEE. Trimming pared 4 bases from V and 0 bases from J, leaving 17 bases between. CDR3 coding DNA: TGTGCCAGCAGCCCGACGGGCGGTTCAAGCTCCTACAATGAGCAGTTCTTC. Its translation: CASSPTGGSSSYNEQFF.

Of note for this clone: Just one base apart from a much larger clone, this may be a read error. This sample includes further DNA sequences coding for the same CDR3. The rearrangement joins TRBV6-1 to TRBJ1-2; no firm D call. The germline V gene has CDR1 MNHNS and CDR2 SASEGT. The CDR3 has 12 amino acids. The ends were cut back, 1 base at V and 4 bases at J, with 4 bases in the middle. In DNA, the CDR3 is TGTGCCAGCAGTGAAGGGTCCTATGGCTACACCTTC. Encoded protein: CASSEGSYGYTF.

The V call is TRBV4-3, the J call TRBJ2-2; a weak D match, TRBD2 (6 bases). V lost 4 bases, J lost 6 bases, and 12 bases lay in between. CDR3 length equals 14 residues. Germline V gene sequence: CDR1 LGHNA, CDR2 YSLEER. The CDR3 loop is CASSRRGWPGELFF. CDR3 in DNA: TGCGCCAGCAGCCGGCGGGGTTGGCCCGGGGAGCTGTTTTTT.

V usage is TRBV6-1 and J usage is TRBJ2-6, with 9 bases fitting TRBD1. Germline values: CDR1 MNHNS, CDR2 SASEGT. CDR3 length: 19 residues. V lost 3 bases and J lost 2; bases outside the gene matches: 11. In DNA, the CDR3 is TGTGCCAGCAGTGAGGTTCCGGGACAGGGTTGGCCTGGGGCCAACGTCCTGACTTTC. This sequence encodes CASSEVPGQGWPGANVLTF.

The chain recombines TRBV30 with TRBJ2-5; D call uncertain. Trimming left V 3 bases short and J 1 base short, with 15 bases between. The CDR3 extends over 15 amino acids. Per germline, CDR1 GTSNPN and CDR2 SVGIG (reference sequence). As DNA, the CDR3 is TGTGCCTGGAGAAGAGCAGGTCGACTCCAAGAGACCCAGTACTTC. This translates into CAWRRAGRLQETQYF.

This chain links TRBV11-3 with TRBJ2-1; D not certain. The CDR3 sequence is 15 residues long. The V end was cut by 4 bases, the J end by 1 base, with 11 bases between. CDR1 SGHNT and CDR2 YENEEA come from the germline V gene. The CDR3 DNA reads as TGTGCCAGCAGCTCAGACACGTATTCCTACAATGAGCAGTTCTTC. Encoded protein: CASSSDTYSYNEQFF.

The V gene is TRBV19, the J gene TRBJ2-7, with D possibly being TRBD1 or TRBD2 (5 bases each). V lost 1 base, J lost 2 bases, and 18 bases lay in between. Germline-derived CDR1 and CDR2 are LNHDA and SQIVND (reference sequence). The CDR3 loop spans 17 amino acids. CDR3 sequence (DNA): TGTGCCAGTAGTATAGTTAACCGGGACGGAGTTGCCTACGAGCAGTACTTC. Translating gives CASSIVNRDGVAYEQYF.

As DNA, the CDR3 is TGTGCCAGCAGCCGTGGGCCTTTCCTCACAGATACGCAGTATTTT. Protein product: CASSRGPFLTDTQYF. The genes are TRBV7-3 and TRBJ2-3; no definite D call. With 5 bases removed from V and 2 bases from J, the gap between germline ends came to 14 bases. Germline values: CDR1 SGHTA, CDR2 FQGTGA. CDR3 size: 15 residues.

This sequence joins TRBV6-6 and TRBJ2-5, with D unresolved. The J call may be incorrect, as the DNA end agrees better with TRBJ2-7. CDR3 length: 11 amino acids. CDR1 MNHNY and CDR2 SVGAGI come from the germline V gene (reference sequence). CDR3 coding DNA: TGTGCCAGCAGTTCCGCCTACGAGCAGTACTTC. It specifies CASSSAYEQYF.